Listed below are T cell receptor beta chains from one sample, sequenced in a study of blood T cell repertoires in COVID-19. Assay: immunoSEQ multiplex PCR; the TCRdb copy retains only in-frame clones and omits some. The sample includes roughly 14,000 clones, around 86% of them seen just once. The specimen sequenced was peripheral blood. The receptors were gathered from a man between 60 and 75 years old with acute or convalescent COVID-19. Both conserved end residues are part of each CDR3. A D gene is named only where the DNA matches it firmly. Some rows mark clone size as missing; the rest say once, few, many or name a class of expanded clone.

clone size	D gene	J gene	V gene	CDR3 DNA	CDR3 protein
-	TRBD2	TRBJ2-7	TRBV4-2	TGTGCCAGCAGCCTAGCGGGAGGAGAATACGAGCAGTACTTC	CASSLAGGEYEQYF
-	TRBD1	TRBJ2-3	TRBV29-1	TGCAGCGGGGGACAGGGAAGCACAGATACGCAGTATTTT	CSGGQGSTDTQYF
-	TRBD1	TRBJ2-1	TRBV25-1	TGTGCCAGCAGCAAAGCCCGGACAGGGGGCCGAGATGAGCAGTTCTTC	CASSKARTGGRDEQFF
-	-	TRBJ1-6	TRBV20-1	TGCAGTGCTAGTTACCTAGGAGATAATTCACCCCTCCACTTT	CSASYLGDNSPLHF
-	TRBD1	TRBJ1-2	TRBV5-1	TGCGCCAGCAGCCCCACGCCACAGGGGGCTAGAGTCTATGGCTACACCTTC	CASSPTPQGARVYGYTF
-	-	TRBJ2-4	TRBV6-1	TGTGCCAGCAGTGAGCAGGGGGGCGTCGGGAGCTACATTCAGTACTTC	CASSEQGGVGSYIQYF
-	-	TRBJ2-5	TRBV5-8	TGTGCCAGCAGCTTCGGTCAAACAGGAGAGACCCAGTACTTC	CASSFGQTGETQYF
medium-sized	-	TRBJ2-1	TRBV19	TGTGCCAGTACGGGTCGAAATCCCTACAATGAGCAGTTCTTC	CASTGRNPYNEQFF
-	-	TRBJ2-3	TRBV7-8	TGTGCCAGCGAAGGGTGGGGGGGCACAGATACGCAGTATTTT	CASEGWGGTDTQYF
-	-	TRBJ2-7	TRBV5-1	TGCGCCAGCAGCCCACTCACAGGGAAAACCTACGAGCAGTACTTC	CASSPLTGKTYEQYF
-	TRBD1	TRBJ1-5	TRBV25-1	TGTGCCAGCATGGGGAACAGGGGGAGAGAGAGCAATCAGCCCCAGCATTTT	CASMGNRGRESNQPQHF
-	-	TRBJ2-2	TRBV29-1	TGCAGCGTTGAGTTATCCAGGGTTGCGAACACCGGGGAGCTGTTTTTT	CSVELSRVANTGELFF
-	-	TRBJ2-5	TRBV24-1	TGTGCCACCAGTGATTGGCTGACATCCCCCCAAGAGACCCAGTACTTC	CATSDWLTSPQETQYF
-	-	TRBJ2-3	TRBV9	TGTGCCAGCAGCGTAGATTTGAGCGCCAGCACAGATACGCAGTATTTT	CASSVDLSASTDTQYF
-	TRBD1	TRBJ2-2	TRBV27	TGTGCCAGCAGTTTCCAGGGGGACACCGGGGAGCTGTTTTTT	CASSFQGDTGELFF
once	-	TRBJ2-7	TRBV6-2/TRBV6-3	TGTGCCAGCAGTTACTCGATAGGTAGCTTAGGCGCCTACGAGCAGTACTTC	CASSYSIGSLGAYEQYF
-	TRBD1	TRBJ1-1	TRBV19	TGTGCCAGTATGATGACAGGGAGGAACACTGAAGCTTTCTTT	CASMMTGRNTEAFF
-	-	TRBJ1-3	TRBV7-9	TGTGCCAGCAGCCCACAGGGAACCCTCTTAAACACCATATATTTT	CASSPQGTLLNTIYF
-	TRBD1	TRBJ2-1	TRBV6-2/TRBV6-3	TGTGCCAGCAGTTACCCCGACAGGGGTGGGCACAATGAGCAGTTCTTC	CASSYPDRGGHNEQFF
-	TRBD1	TRBJ2-3	TRBV9	TGTGCCAGCAGCGCGGGACAGGGGGGTCCAGATACGCAGTATTTT	CASSAGQGGPDTQYF
few	-	TRBJ2-3	TRBV14	TGTGCCAGCAGCCGATGGACAGCAAGCACAGATACGCAGTATTTT	CASSRWTASTDTQYF
-	TRBD1	TRBJ2-6	TRBV28	TGTGCCAGCAGTTCCCGGGACAGGGGGAACCCCAGCTCTGGGGCCAACGTCCTGACTTTC	CASSSRDRGNPSSGANVLTF
-	TRBD2	TRBJ2-3	TRBV5-1	TGCGCCAGCAGCGGGCTAGCGGGGCCTAGCACAGATACGCAGTATTTT	CASSGLAGPSTDTQYF
few	TRBD1	TRBJ1-2	TRBV4-2	TGTGCCAGCAGCCAATCGGGGACAGGGGGATACGATGGCTACACCTTC	CASSQSGTGGYDGYTF
-	-	TRBJ2-7	TRBV4-1	TGCGCCAGCAGCCAACTCGTCTCCCGGCGCGGGCAATACTACGAGCAGTACTTC	CASSQLVSRRGQYYEQYF
-	-	TRBJ2-5	TRBV3-1/TRBV3-2	TGTGCCAGCAGCCAAGAGGTAGGGGAAGAGACCCAGTACTTC	CASSQEVGEETQYF
-	TRBD1	TRBJ2-2	TRBV28	TGTGCCAGCAGTACGACAGGGAGTTGGAAACTGAACACCGGGGAGCTGTTTTTT	CASSTTGSWKLNTGELFF
-	TRBD2	TRBJ2-5	TRBV3-1/TRBV3-2	TGTGCCAGCAGCCAATTCCCGGGGCGGAATAGCGGGGGAGAAGAGACCCAGTACTTC	CASSQFPGRNSGGEETQYF
-	-	TRBJ1-1	TRBV2	TGTGCCAGCAGTGACGGGAATTACGGGACTGAAGCTTTCTTT	CASSDGNYGTEAFF
-	TRBD2	TRBJ2-3	TRBV3-1/TRBV3-2	TGTGCCAGCAGCCAATTTGGGGAGGGCCGGGCAGATACGCAGTATTTT	CASSQFGEGRADTQYF
-	-	TRBJ1-4	TRBV6-5	TGTGCCAGCAGTTACTCTGGGGGGTTGGAAGAAAAACTGTTTTTT	CASSYSGGLEEKLFF
-	-	TRBJ2-7	TRBV28	TGTGCCAGCAGCTCCGGGACACTTAGTTTTAGGTACTTC	CASSSGTLSFRYF
-	TRBD1	TRBJ2-7	TRBV28	TGTGCCAGCAACCTCGGACAGGGAGCCTACGAGCAGTACTTC	CASNLGQGAYEQYF
-	TRBD2	TRBJ2-3	TRBV28	TGTGCCAGCAGCGCTGGGACTAGCGGCACAGATACGCAGTATTTT	CASSAGTSGTDTQYF
-	TRBD2	TRBJ2-5	TRBV4-3	TGCGCCAGCAGCCAAGATTTACTAGCGGGGGGATCGGAGACCCAGTACTTC	CASSQDLLAGGSETQYF
-	-	TRBJ2-7	TRBV4-2	TGTGCCAGCAGCTCCGTAGCGGAATACGAGCAGTACTTC	CASSSVAEYEQYF
-	TRBD1	TRBJ2-7	TRBV27	TGTGCCAGCAATAAGGGACAGGGGGAAACCTACGAGCAGTACTTC	CASNKGQGETYEQYF
-	-	TRBJ1-4	TRBV7-2	TGTGCCAGCAGACTCGGGGGGGGCGATGAAAAACTGTTTTTT	CASRLGGGDEKLFF
-	-	TRBJ2-3	TRBV30	TGTGCCTGGAGTCCCGGTCCGGAGCGTGGGACGCAGTATTTT	CAWSPGPERGTQYF
-	-	TRBJ2-1	TRBV11-2	TGTGCCAGCAGCAGATGGAGCAAATTTAAGTTCTTC	CASSRWSKFKFF